This T cell receptor (beta chain) was retrieved from a study of blood T cells in healthy people across ages. Findings and limits, study-wide: Older age coincided with a roughly linear decline in TCR beta diversity per million T cells. Donors of long life had a larger count of naive CD4+ cells and greater diversity than aged donors.

Through a sample-barcoded 5' primer and a J-beta primer mix, a second PCR was run for roughly 7 to 12 cycles. TCRdb passed the 5' RACE reads through MiXCR, listing each CDR3 protein once. The sample records about 780,000 distinct CDR3 sequences, about half being singletons. At least 7 million PBMCs were isolated per sample. In germline, CDR1 is SQVTM, CDR2 ANQGSEA. The CDR3 totals 15 residues. This clonotype was seen more than once but under ten times. The antigen is unknown. A much larger clone differs by one base, so this may be a read error. This chain joins TRBV29-1 and TRBJ2-1; 9 nucleotides match TRBD1. The J call may be mistaken, given a closer DNA end match to TRBJ2-7. The sequence derives from a man older than 75 in good health. Sequencing used blood. The CDR3 nucleotides are TGCAGCGTTGATCACTGGGACAGGGATTACAATGAGCAGTACTTC. Translation gives CSVDHWDRDYNEQYF.